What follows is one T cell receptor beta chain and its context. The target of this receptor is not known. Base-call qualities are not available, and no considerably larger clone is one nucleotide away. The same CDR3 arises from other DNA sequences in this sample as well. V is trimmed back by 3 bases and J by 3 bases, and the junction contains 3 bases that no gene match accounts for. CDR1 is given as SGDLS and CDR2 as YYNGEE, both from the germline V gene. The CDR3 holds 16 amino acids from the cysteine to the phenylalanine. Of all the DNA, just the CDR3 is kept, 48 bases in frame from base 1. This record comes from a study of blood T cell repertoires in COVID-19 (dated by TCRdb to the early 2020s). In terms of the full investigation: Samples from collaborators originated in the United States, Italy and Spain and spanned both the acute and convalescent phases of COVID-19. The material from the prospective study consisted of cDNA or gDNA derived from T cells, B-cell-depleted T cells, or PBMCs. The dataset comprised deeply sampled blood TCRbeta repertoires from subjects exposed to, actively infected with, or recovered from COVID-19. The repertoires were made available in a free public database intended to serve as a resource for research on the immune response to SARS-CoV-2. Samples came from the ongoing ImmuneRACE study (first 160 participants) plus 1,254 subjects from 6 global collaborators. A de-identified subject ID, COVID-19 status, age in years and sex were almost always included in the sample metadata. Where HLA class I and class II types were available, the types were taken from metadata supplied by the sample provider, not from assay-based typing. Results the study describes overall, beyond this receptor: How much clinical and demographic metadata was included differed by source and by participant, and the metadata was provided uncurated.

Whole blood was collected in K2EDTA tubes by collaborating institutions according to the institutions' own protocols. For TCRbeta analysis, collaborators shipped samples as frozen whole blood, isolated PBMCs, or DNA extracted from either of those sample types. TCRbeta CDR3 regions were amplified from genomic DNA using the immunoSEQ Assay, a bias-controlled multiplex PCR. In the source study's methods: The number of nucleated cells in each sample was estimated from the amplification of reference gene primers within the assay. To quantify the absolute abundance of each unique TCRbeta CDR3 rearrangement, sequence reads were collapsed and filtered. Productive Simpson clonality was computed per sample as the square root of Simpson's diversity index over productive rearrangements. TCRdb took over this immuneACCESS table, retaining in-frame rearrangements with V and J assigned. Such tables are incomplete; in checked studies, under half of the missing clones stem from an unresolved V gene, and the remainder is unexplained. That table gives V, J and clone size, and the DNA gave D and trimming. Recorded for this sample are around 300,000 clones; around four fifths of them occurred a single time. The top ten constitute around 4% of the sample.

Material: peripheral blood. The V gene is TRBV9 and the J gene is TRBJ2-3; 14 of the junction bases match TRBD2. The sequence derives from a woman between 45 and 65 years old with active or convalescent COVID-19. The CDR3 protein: CASSAGTSGSTDTQYF. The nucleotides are TGTGCCAGCAGCGCAGGGACTAGCGGGAGTACAGATACGCAGTATTTT. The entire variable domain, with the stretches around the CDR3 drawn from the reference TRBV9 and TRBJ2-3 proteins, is DSGVTQTPKHLITATGQRVTLRCSPRSGDLSVYWYQQSLDQGLQFLIQYYNGEERAKGNILERFSAQQFPDLHSELNLSSLELGDSALYFCASSAGTSGSTDTQYFGPGTRLTVL.